Sequencing of this T cell receptor beta chain was carried out in a study of blood T cells in healthy people across ages. This clonotype was recorded at least ten times. The use of a sample-barcoded 5' primer and a J-beta primer mix characterized a second PCR of roughly 6 to 11 cycles. One entry per CDR3 protein, called by TCRdb with MiXCR from the 5' RACE reads. The sample has some 900,000 distinct CDR3 sequences, under 35% seen once. This CDR3 spans 16 amino acids. Trimming took 3 bases from V and 6 from J; bases not matched to a gene: 5. Germline CDR1 reads SGHTA; CDR2 reads FQGNSA. Each sample had at least 6 million PBMCs isolated. Total RNA, at least 5 micrograms per sample, was extracted from PBMCs.

The genes are TRBV7-2 and TRBJ2-7, with TRBD2 matching over 16 bases. The source is a woman aged 80 or over in good health. The material sequenced was blood. This CDR3 reads CASSLGLAGGRREQYF. The CDR3, as DNA: TGTGCCAGCAGCTTGGGACTAGCGGGGGGGCGACGCGAGCAGTACTTC. The complete variable domain, with remaining parts taken from reference TRBV7-2 and TRBJ2-7, reads GAGVSQSPSNKVTEKGKDVELRCDPISGHTALYWYRQSLGQGLEFLIYFQGNSAPDKSGLPSDRFSAERTGGSVSTLTIQRTQQEDSAVYLCASSLGLAGGRREQYFGPGTRLTVT.